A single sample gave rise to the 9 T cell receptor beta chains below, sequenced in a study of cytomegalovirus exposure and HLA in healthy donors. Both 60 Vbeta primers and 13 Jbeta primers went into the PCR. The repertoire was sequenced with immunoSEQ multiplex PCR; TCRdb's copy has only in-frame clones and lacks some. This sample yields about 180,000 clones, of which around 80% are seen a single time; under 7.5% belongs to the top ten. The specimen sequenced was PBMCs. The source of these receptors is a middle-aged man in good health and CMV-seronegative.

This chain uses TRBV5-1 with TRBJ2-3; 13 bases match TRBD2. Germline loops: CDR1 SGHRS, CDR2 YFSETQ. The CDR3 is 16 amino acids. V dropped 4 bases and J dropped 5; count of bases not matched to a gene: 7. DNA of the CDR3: TGCGCCAGCAGCGGAGGACTAGCGGGAGCGGGAGATACGCAGTATTTT. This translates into CASSGGLAGAGDTQYF.

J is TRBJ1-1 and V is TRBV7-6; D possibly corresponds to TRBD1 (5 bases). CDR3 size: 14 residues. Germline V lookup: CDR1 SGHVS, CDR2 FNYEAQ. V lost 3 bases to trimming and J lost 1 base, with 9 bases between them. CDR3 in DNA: TGTGCCAGCAGCTTCAGGGTACCGAACACTGAAGCTTTCTTT. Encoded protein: CASSFRVPNTEAFF.

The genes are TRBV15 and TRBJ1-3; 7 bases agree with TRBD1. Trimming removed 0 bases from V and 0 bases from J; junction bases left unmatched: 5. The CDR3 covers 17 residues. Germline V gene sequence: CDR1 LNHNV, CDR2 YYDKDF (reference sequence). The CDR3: CATSRDRTGTSGNTIYF. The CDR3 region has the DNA TGTGCCACCAGCAGAGATAGGACAGGAACCTCTGGAAACACCATATATTTT.

CDR3 sequence: CASSPGTTNQPQHF. The CDR3 DNA reads as TGTGCCAGCAGCCCCGGGACAACGAATCAGCCCCAGCATTTT. The genes are TRBV6-6 and TRBJ1-5, with D possibly matching TRBD1 (6 bases). Germline-derived CDR1 and CDR2 are MNHNY and SVGAGI (reference sequence). V was clipped by 6 bases and J by 4 bases, with 13 bases between them. The CDR3 loop spans 14 amino acids.

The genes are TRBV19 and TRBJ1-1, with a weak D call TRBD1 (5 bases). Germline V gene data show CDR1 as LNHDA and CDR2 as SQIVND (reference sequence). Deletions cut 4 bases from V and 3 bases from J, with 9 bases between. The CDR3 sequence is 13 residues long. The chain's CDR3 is CASSTTEDTEAFF. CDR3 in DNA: TGTGCCAGTAGTACGACAGAAGACACTGAAGCTTTCTTT.

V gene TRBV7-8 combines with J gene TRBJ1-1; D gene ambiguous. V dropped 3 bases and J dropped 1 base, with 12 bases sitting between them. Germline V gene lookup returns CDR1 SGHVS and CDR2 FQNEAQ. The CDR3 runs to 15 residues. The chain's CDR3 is CASSFGGERNTEAFF. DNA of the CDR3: TGTGCCAGCAGCTTCGGCGGGGAGCGGAACACTGAAGCTTTCTTT. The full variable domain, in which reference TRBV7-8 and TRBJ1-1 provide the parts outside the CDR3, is GAGVSQSPRYKVAKRGQDVALRCDPISGHVSLFWYQQALGQGPEFLTYFQNEAQLDKSGLPSDRFFAERPEGSVSTLKIQRTQQEDSAVYLCASSFGGERNTEAFFGQGTRLTVV.

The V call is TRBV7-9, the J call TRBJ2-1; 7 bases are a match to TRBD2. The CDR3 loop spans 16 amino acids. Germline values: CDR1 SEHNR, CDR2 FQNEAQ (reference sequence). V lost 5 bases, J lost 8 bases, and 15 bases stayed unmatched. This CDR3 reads CASSPTVLRERDEQFF. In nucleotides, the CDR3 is TGTGCCAGCAGCCCTACGGTTCTGCGGGAGCGCGATGAGCAGTTCTTC.

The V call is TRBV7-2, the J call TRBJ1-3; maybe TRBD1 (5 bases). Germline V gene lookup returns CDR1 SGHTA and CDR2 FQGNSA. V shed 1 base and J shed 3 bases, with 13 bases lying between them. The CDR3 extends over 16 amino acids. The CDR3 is CASSLVAGRGGNTIYF. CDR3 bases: TGTGCCAGCAGCTTAGTGGCGGGGCGAGGTGGAAACACCATATATTTT.

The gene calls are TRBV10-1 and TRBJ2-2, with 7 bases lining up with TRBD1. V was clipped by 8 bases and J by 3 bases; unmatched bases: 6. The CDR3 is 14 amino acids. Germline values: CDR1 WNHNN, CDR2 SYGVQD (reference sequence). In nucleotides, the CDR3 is TGCGCCAGCGCGACAGGGTATGACACCGGGGAGCTGTTTTTT. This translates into CASATGYDTGELFF.